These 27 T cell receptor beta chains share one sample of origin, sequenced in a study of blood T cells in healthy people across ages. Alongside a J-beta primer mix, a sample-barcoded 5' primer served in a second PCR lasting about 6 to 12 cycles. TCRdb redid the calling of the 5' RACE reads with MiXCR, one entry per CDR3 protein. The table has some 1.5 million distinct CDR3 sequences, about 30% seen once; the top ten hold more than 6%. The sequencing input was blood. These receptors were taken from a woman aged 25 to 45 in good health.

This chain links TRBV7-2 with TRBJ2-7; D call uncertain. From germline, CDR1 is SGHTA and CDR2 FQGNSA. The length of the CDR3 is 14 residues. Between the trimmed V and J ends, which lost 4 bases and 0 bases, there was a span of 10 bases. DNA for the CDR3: TGTGCCAGCAGCTCCTTTTCAAGCTCCTACGAGCAGTACTTC. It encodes CASSSFSSSYEQYF.

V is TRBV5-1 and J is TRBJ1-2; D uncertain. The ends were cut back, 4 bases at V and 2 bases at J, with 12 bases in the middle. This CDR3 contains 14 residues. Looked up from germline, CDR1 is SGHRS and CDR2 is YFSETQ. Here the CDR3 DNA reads TGCGCCAGCAGCCCGTTAGGGCAGAACTATGGCTACACCTTC. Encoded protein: CASSPLGQNYGYTF.

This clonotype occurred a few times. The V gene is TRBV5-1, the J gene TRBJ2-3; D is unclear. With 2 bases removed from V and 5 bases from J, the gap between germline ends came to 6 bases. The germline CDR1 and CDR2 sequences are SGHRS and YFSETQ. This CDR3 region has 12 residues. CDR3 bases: TGCGCCAGCAGCTTTAATGGAGATACGCAGTATTTT. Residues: CASSFNGDTQYF.

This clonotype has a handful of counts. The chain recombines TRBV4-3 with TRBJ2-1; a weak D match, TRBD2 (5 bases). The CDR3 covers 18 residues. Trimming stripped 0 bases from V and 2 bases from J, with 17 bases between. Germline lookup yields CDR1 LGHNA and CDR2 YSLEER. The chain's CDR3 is CASSQDRETLFPYNEQFF. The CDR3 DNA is TGCGCCAGCAGCCAAGATCGGGAAACTCTTTTTCCCTACAATGAGCAGTTCTTC.

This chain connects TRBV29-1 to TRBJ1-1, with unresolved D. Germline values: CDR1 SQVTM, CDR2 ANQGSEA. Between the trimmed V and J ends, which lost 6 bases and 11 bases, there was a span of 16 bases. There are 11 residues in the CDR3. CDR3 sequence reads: CSVREMIEAFF. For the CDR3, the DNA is TGCAGCGTCCGAGAGATGATAGAGGCTTTCTTT.

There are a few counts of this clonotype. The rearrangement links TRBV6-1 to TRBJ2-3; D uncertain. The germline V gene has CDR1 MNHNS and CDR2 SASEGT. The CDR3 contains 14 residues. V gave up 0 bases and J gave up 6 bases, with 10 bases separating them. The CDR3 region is CASSEARRPDTQYF. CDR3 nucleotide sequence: TGTGCCAGCAGTGAAGCGAGGCGGCCCGATACGCAGTATTTT.

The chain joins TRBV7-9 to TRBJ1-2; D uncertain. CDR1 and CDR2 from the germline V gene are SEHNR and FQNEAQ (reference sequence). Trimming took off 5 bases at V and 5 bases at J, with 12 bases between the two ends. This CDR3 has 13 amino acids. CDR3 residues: CASSRGIRYGYTF. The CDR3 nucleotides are TGTGCCAGCAGCCGCGGAATCCGGTATGGCTACACCTTC. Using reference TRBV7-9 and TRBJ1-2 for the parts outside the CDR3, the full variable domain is DTGVSQNPRHKITKRGQNVTFRCDPISEHNRLYWYRQTLGQGPEFLTYFQNEAQLEKSRLLSDRFSAERPKGSFSTLEIQRTEQGDSAMYLCASSRGIRYGYTFGSGTRLTVV.

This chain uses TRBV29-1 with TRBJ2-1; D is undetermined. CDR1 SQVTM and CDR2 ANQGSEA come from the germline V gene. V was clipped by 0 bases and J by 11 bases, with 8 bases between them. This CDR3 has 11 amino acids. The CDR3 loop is CSVEEGTQQFF. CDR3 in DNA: TGCAGCGTTGAAGAGGGTACTCAGCAGTTCTTC.

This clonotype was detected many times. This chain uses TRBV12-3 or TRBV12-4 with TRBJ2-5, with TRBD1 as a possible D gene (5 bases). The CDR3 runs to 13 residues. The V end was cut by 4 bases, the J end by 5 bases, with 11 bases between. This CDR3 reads CASSSGIPETQYF. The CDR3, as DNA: TGTGCCAGCAGTTCAGGGATCCCGGAGACCCAGTACTTC.

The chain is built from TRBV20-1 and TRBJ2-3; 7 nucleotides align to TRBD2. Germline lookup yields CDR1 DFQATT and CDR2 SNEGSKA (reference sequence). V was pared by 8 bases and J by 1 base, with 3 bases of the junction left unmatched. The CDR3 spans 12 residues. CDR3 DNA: TGCAGTACCAGCGGGGGCACAGATACGCAGTATTTT. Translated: CSTSGGTDTQYF.

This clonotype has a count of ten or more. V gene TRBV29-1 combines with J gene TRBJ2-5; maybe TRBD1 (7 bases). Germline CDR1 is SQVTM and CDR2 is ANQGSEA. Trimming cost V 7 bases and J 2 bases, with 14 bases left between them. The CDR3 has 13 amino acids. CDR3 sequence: CSAAGQRQETQYF. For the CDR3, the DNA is TGCAGCGCCGCGGGACAGAGACAAGAGACCCAGTACTTC.

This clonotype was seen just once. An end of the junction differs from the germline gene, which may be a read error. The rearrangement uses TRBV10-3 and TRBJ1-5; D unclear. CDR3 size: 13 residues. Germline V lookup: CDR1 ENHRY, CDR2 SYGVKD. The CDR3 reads CAIREWREQPQHF. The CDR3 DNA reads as TGTGCCATCAGGGAGTGGAGGGAGCAGCCCCAGCATTTT.

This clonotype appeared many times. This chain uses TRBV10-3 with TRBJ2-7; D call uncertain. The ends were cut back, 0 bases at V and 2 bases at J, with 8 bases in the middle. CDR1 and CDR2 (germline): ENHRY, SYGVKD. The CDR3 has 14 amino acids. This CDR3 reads CAISESGDPYEQYF. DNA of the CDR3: TGTGCCATCAGTGAGTCGGGCGACCCCTACGAGCAGTACTTC.

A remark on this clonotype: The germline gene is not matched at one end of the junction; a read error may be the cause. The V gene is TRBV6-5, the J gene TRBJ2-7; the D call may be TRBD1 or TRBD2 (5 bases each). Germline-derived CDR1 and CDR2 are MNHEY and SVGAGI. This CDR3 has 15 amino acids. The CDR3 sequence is CASSYRYGASSEQYF. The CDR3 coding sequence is TGTGCCAGCAGTTACCGGTACGGGGCCTCCTCCGAGCAGTACTTC.

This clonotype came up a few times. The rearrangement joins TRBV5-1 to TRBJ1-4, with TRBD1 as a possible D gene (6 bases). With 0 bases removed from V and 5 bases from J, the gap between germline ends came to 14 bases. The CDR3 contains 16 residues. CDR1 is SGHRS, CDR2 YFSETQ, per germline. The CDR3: CASSLVSDRRNEKLFF. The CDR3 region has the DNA TGCGCCAGCAGCTTGGTTTCGGACAGAAGAAATGAAAAACTGTTTTTT.

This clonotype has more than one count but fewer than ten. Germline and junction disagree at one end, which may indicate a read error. DNA for the CDR3: TGCGCCAGCAGCCCCGGGACAGCGGGCTACGGGCAGTACTTC. Its translation is CASSPGTAGYGQYF. The chain joins TRBV5-1 to TRBJ2-7, with D possibly matching TRBD1 (7 bases). The CDR3 extends over 14 amino acids. Germline CDR1 is SGHRS and CDR2 is YFSETQ.

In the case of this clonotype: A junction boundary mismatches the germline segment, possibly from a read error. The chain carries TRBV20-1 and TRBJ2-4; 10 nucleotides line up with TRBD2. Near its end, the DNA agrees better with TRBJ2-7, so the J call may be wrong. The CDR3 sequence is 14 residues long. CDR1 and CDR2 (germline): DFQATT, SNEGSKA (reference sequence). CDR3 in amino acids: CGAPELAGTYEQYF. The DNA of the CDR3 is TGCGGTGCTCCCGAACTAGCGGGAACCTACGAGCAGTACTTC.

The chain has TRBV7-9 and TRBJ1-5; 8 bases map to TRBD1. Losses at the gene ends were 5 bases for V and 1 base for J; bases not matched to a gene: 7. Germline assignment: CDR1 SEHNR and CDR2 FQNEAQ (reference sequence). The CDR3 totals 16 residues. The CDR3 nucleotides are TGTGCCAGCAGCACAGACAGGGGTTTGAGCAATCAGCCCCAGCATTTT. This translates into CASSTDRGLSNQPQHF.

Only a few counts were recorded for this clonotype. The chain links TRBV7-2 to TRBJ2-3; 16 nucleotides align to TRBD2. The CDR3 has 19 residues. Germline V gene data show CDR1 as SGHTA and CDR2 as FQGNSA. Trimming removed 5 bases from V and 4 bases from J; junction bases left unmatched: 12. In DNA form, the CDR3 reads TGTGCCAGCAGCCCCGGGACTAGCGGGGGGGTACCCGACCCAGATACGCAGTATTTT. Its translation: CASSPGTSGGVPDPDTQYF.

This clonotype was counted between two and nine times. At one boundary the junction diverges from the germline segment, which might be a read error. The CDR3 DNA sequence: TGCATTGCTAGAGAGGGGGGTGAGGAGACCCAGTACTTC. This gives the protein CIAREGGEETQYF. The chain uses TRBV20-1 and TRBJ2-5; D may be TRBD1 or TRBD2 (6 bases each). The CDR3 covers 13 residues. CDR1 and CDR2 (germline): DFQATT, SNEGSKA (reference sequence).

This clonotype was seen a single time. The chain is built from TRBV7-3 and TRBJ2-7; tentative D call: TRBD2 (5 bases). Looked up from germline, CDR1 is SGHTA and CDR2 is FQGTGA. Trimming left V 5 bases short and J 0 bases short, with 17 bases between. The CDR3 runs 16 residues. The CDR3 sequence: CASSLGGRGSSYEQYF. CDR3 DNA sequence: TGTGCCAGCAGCCTAGGTGGACGGGGAAGCTCCTACGAGCAGTACTTC.

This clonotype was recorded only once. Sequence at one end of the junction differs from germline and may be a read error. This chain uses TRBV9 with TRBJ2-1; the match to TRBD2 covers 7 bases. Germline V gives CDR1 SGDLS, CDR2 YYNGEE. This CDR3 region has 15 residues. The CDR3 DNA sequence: TGTGCCGGCAGCCACCCGGGGCGGGGGAACAATGAGCAGTTCTTC. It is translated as CAGSHPGRGNNEQFF.

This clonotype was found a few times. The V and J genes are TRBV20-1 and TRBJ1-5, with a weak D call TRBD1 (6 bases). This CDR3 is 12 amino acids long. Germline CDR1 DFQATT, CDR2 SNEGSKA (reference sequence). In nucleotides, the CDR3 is TGCTCACCCTCAGGGGAGGCCCAGCCCCAGCATTTT. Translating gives CSPSGEAQPQHF.

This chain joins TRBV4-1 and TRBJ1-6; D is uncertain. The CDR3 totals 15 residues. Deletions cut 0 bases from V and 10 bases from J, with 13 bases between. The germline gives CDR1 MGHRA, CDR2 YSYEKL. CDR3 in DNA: TGCGCCAGCAGCCAAGATAGGTCCTCCTGGTCACCCCTCCACTTT. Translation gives CASSQDRSSWSPLHF.

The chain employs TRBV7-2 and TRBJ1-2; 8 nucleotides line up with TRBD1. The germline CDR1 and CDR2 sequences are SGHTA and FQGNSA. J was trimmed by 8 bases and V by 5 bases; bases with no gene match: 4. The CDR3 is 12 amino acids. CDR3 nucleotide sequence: TGTGCCAGCAGCAAAAGACAGGGGGGCTACACCTTC. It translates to CASSKRQGGYTF. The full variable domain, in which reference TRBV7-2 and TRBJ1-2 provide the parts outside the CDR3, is GAGVSQSPSNKVTEKGKDVELRCDPISGHTALYWYRQSLGQGLEFLIYFQGNSAPDKSGLPSDRFSAERTGGSVSTLTIQRTQQEDSAVYLCASSKRQGGYTFGSGTRLTVV.

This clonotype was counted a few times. The CDR3 DNA reads as TGTGCCAGCAGTGAAGGATGGACAGATACGCAGTATTTT. This gives the protein CASSEGWTDTQYF. The genes are TRBV2 and TRBJ2-3; D is unresolved. Trimming shortened V by 1 base and J by 3 bases, and 5 bases separated the two germline ends. The CDR3 runs 13 residues. Germline CDR1 is SNHLY and CDR2 is FYNNEI.

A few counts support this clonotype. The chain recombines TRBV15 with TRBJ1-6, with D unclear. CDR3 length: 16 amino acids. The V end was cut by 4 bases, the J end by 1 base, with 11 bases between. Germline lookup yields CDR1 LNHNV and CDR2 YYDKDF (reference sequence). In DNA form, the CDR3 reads TGTGCCACCAGCACCTCTCGGCTATCCTATAATTCACCCCTCCACTTT. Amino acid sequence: CATSTSRLSYNSPLHF. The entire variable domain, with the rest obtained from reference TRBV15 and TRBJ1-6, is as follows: DAMVIQNPRYQVTQFGKPVTLSCSQTLNHNVMYWYQQKSSQAPKLLFHYYDKDFNNEADTPDNFQSRRPNTSFCFLDIRSPGLGDTAMYLCATSTSRLSYNSPLHFGNGTRLTVT.